These 18 T cell receptor beta chains came from one sample sequenced in a study of identical twins. TCRdb independently ran MiXCR on the 5' RACE reads; one entry per CDR3 protein. The repertoire holds about 700,000 distinct CDR3 sequences, with 5.5% to 6.5% as singletons. Sequencing used naive T cells sorted from blood. All receptors come from a man in his late teens or twenties in good health.

This clonotype occurred a few times. V is TRBV11-2 and J is TRBJ2-7; D is ambiguous. Germline V gene sequence: CDR1 SGHAT, CDR2 FQNNGV. This CDR3 has 15 residues. Trimming removed 0 bases from V and 0 bases from J, with 9 bases in between. CDR3 region: CASSLERRNSYEQYV. CDR3 sequence (DNA): TGTGCCAGCAGCTTAGAAAGACGAAACTCCTACGAGCAGTACGTC.

The chain combines TRBV4-2 with TRBJ1-1; D gene ambiguous. Trimming removed 0 bases from V and 8 bases from J, with 10 bases in between. This CDR3 is built from 13 residues. Germline assignment: CDR1 LGHNA and CDR2 YNFKEQ. CDR3 sequence reads: CASSQEQDLEAFF. As DNA, the CDR3 is TGTGCCAGCAGCCAAGAGCAAGACCTAGAAGCTTTCTTT.

There are a few counts of this clonotype. The chain is built from TRBV6-6 and TRBJ2-7, with TRBD1 matching 8 bases. The CDR3 extends over 13 amino acids. From germline, CDR1 is MNHNY and CDR2 SVGAGI (reference sequence). The V and J ends lost 6 bases and 3 bases, in that order; junction bases with no gene match: 4. The CDR3: CASRRGQVYEQYF. In nucleotides, the CDR3 is TGTGCCAGCAGGAGGGGACAGGTCTACGAGCAGTACTTC.

The chain is built from TRBV7-2 and TRBJ2-1; 8 bases map to TRBD1. The V and J ends lost 3 bases and 11 bases, in that order; junction bases with no gene match: 12. The CDR3 runs to 15 residues. The germline CDR1 and CDR2 sequences are SGHTA and FQGNSA. CDR3 DNA sequence: TGTGCCAGCAGCTTTCTTAACTCAGGGGGCGGCCAGCAGTTCTTC. The encoded protein is CASSFLNSGGGQQFF.

This clonotype was detected ten times or more. This chain joins TRBV12-3 or TRBV12-4 and TRBJ2-3; 8 bases are shared with TRBD1. The CDR3 runs 16 residues. Trimming cost V 4 bases and J 0 bases; bases outside gene matches: 6. The CDR3 sequence: CASSYPQGASTDTQYF. The DNA of the CDR3 is TGTGCCAGCAGTTACCCTCAGGGGGCTAGCACAGATACGCAGTATTTT.

This clonotype was observed at least ten times. The V gene is TRBV11-2, the J gene TRBJ2-7, with D perhaps TRBD1 (5 bases). Trimming stripped 1 base from V and 7 bases from J, with 29 bases between. The CDR3 length is 19 residues. Germline CDR1 and CDR2: SGHAT and FQNNGV. The CDR3: CASSLVLRTSLGISWEQYF. The CDR3 nucleotides are TGTGCCAGCAGCTTAGTCTTAAGGACAAGCCTAGGGATCTCGTGGGAGCAGTACTTC.

The table lists this clonotype with many counts. The chain couples TRBV11-1 to TRBJ2-2, with D possibly being TRBD2 (5 bases). Germline lookup yields CDR1 SGHAT and CDR2 FQDESV (reference sequence). V lost 5 bases and J 3 bases, leaving 7 bases between the germline ends. The CDR3 has 13 amino acids. The DNA for the CDR3 is TGTGCCAGCAGCAGCGGTTACACCGGGGAGCTGTTTTTT. Protein: CASSSGYTGELFF.

V is TRBV19 and J is TRBJ1-1; D gene ambiguous. Trimming removed 0 bases at V and 2 bases at J, with 13 bases between. This CDR3 has 16 amino acids. Germline lookup yields CDR1 LNHDA and CDR2 SQIVND (reference sequence). This chain's CDR3 is CASSIDIGGVNTEAFF. Here the CDR3 DNA reads TGTGCCAGTAGTATAGATATAGGTGGAGTAAACACTGAAGCTTTCTTT.

This clonotype showed up many times. This chain joins TRBV15 and TRBJ1-5; D is ambiguous. V was trimmed by 5 bases and J by 0 bases, leaving 11 bases between them. CDR3 length: 15 amino acids. Germline V CDR1 and CDR2: LNHNV, YYDKDF (reference sequence). The CDR3 loop reads CATSVEQNSNQPQHF. Written as DNA, the CDR3 is TGTGCCACCAGCGTCGAACAGAATAGCAATCAGCCCCAGCATTTT.

This clonotype has at least ten counts. V and J are TRBV5-5 and TRBJ1-1; 8 bases agree with TRBD1. Germline-derived CDR1 and CDR2 are SGHKS and YYEKEE (reference sequence). The trim removed 3 bases at V and 3 bases at J, leaving 4 bases unmatched. The CDR3 runs 14 residues. The CDR3 bases are TGTGCCAGCAGCTCTGGGACAGGCTACACTGAAGCTTTCTTT. Translated: CASSSGTGYTEAFF. Looking up the rest from reference TRBV5-5 and TRBJ1-1 gives the full variable domain: DAGVTQSPTHLIKTRGQQVTLRCSPISGHKSVSWYQQVLGQGPQFIFQYYEKEERGRGNFPDRFSARQFPNYSSELNVNALLLGDSALYLCASSSGTGYTEAFFGQGTRLTVV.

In this sample, this clonotype turned up many times. V gene TRBV12-3 or TRBV12-4 combines with J gene TRBJ2-1; 10 positions agree with TRBD2. The CDR3 loop spans 15 amino acids. With V trimmed by 6 bases and J by 4 bases, 6 bases remained unmatched. The CDR3 DNA is TGTGCCAGCAGGACCGGGACTAGCGAGTACAATGAGCAGTTCTTC. Its translation is CASRTGTSEYNEQFF.

This clonotype appeared many times. The V gene is TRBV7-3, the J gene TRBJ2-1; 9 nucleotides match TRBD2. CDR1 is SGHTA and CDR2 is FQGTGA in the germline V gene. Trimming at V came to 1 base and at J to 6 bases, leaving 7 bases not matched to a gene. This CDR3 comprises 16 residues. The CDR3 bases are TGTGCCAGCAGCTTAATTGGTAGCGGGAGTATCAATGAGCAGTTCTTC. It is translated as CASSLIGSGSINEQFF.

CDR3 amino acids: CASSQGGQSLVLGKLFF. The CDR3 DNA sequence: TGTGCCAGCAGCCAAGGGGGACAGAGCCTAGTGTTGGGAAAACTGTTTTTT. The J gene is TRBJ1-4, the V gene TRBV3-1, with TRBD1 matching over 7 bases. Germline V gives CDR1 LGHDT, CDR2 YNNKEL (reference sequence). The CDR3 spans 17 residues. The trim removed 1 base at V and 10 bases at J, leaving 15 bases unmatched.

This clonotype was observed at least ten times. The chain couples TRBV11-2 to TRBJ2-7; 10 bases fit TRBD1. Germline assignment: CDR1 SGHAT and CDR2 FQNNGV. The CDR3 spans 15 residues. J gave up 1 base and V 5 bases, and 5 bases lay outside the gene matches. In nucleotides, the CDR3 is TGTGCCAGCAGCAACGGGACAGGGGAATCCTACGAGCAGTACGTC. This gives the protein CASSNGTGESYEQYV.

This clonotype has ten or more counts. The CDR3 DNA reads TGTGCCAGCAGCTCGACGTTCTGGCGCGGAGAGTACAATGAGCAGTTCTTC. Translating gives CASSSTFWRGEYNEQFF. V usage is TRBV5-6 and J usage is TRBJ2-1; D is unclear. This CDR3 is 17 amino acids long. The germline V gene has CDR1 SGHDT and CDR2 YYEEEE. The V gene lost 3 bases and the J gene lost 4 bases, with 20 bases spanning the gap.

At least ten counts were recorded for this clonotype. The chain uses TRBV18 and TRBJ1-2; D is undetermined. This CDR3 spans 13 amino acids. Germline assignment: CDR1 KGHSH and CDR2 LQKENI. Trimming stripped 5 bases from V and 0 bases from J, with 7 bases between. In DNA, the CDR3 is TGTGCCAGCTCAGGCGAGTCTAACTATGGCTACACCTTC. It codes for CASSGESNYGYTF.

This clonotype has a handful of counts. The gene calls are TRBV20-1 and TRBJ1-4, with D possibly TRBD1 on 5 matching bases. The germline V gene has CDR1 DFQATT and CDR2 SNEGSKA (reference sequence). Trimming removed 0 bases from V and 8 bases from J, with 16 bases in between. The CDR3 spans 15 residues. The CDR3 sequence is CSARDLRQGDEKLFF. In DNA form, the CDR3 reads TGCAGTGCTAGAGATCTGAGGCAGGGCGACGAAAAACTGTTTTTT.

This clonotype was counted only a few times. The chain employs TRBV7-9 and TRBJ1-1, with D perhaps matching TRBD1 (5 bases). The CDR3 runs 14 residues. Looked up from germline, CDR1 is SEHNR and CDR2 is FQNEAQ (reference sequence). Trimming removed 10 bases from V and 4 bases from J, with 19 bases in between. In DNA, the CDR3 is TGTGCCATCCTTCACGCGGGGGGAAGCACTGAAGCTTTCTTT. Translated: CAILHAGGSTEAFF. The variable domain in full, with the rest retrieved from reference TRBV7-9 and TRBJ1-1, is DTGVSQNPRHKITKRGQNVTFRCDPISEHNRLYWYRQTLGQGPEFLTYFQNEAQLEKSRLLSDRFSAERPKGSFSTLEIQRTEQGDSAMYLCAILHAGGSTEAFFGQGTRLTVV.